The TCR beta chain under discussion was sequenced for a study of tumor-infiltrating lymphocytes in localized non-small cell lung cancer. This CDR3 is built from 13 residues. Germline V gene sequence: CDR1 SGHAT, CDR2 FQDESV (reference sequence). Deletions cut 4 bases from V and 1 base from J, with 7 bases between. Sequenced by immunoSEQ multiplex PCR; TCRdb stores in-frame clones only, minus some. Of around 15,000 clones in the sample, around 74% were seen once. This receptor was identified in a human donor with non-small cell lung cancer. The chain is built from TRBV11-1 and TRBJ1-1, with D unresolved. The sequencing sample was made of lung tumor tissue. CDR3 residues: CASSSLTNTEAFF. The CDR3 nucleotides are TGTGCCAGCAGCTCCTTAACGAACACTGAAGCTTTCTTT.